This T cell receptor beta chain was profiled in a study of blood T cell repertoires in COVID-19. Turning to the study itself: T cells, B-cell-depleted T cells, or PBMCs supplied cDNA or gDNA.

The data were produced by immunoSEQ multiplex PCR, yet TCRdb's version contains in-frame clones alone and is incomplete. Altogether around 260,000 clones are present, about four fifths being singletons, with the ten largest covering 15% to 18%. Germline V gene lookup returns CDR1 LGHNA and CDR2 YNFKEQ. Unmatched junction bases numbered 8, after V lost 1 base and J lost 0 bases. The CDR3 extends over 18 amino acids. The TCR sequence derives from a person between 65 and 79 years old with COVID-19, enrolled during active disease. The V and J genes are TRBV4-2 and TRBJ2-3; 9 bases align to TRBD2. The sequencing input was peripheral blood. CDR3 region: CASSQGSPSGISTDTQYF. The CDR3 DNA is TGTGCCAGCAGCCAAGGGAGTCCTAGCGGGATAAGCACAGATACGCAGTATTTT.